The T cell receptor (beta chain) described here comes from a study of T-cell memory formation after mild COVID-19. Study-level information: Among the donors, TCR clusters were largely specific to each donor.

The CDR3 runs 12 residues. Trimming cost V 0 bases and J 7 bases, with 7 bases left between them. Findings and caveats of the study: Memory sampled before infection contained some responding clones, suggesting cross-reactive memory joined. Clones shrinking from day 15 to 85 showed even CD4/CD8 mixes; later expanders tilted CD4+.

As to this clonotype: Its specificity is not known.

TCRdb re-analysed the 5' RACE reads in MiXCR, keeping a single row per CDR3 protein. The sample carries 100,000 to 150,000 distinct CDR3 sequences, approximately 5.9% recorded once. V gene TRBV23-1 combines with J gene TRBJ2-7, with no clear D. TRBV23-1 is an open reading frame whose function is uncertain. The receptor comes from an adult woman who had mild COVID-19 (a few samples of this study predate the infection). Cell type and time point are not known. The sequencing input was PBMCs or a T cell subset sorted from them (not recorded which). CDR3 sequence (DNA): TGCGCCAGCAGTCAATCGGGTAGGGAGCAGTACTTC. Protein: CASSQSGREQYF.